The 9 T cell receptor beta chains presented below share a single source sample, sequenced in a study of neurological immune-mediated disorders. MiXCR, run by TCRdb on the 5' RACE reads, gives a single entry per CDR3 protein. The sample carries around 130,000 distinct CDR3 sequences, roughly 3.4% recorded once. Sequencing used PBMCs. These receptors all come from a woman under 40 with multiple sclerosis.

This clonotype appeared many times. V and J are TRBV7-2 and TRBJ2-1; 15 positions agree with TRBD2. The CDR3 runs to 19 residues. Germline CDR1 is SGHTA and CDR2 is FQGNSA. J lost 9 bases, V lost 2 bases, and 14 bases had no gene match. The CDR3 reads CASSLNPGLAGGIFSEQFF. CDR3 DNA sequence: TGTGCCAGCAGCTTAAACCCAGGACTAGCGGGGGGGATCTTCTCTGAGCAGTTCTTC.

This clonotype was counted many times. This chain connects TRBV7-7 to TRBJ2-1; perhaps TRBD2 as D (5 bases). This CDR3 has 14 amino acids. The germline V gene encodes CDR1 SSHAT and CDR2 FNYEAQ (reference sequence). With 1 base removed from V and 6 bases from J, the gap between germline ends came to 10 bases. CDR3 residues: CASSLGASSNEQFF. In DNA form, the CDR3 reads TGTGCCAGCAGCTTAGGGGCTAGCAGCAATGAGCAGTTCTTC.

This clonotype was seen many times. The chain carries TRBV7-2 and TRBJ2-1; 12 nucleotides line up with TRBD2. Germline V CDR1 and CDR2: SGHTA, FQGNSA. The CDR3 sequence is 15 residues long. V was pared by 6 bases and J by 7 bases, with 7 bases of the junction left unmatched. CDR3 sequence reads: CASRSSGGDLNEQFF. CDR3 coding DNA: TGTGCCAGCAGGTCTAGCGGGGGGGACTTGAATGAGCAGTTCTTC.

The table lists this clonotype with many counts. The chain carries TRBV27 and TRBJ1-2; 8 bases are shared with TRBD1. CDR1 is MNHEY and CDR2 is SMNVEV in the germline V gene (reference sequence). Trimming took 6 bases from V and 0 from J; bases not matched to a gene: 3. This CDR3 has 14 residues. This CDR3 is CASRGQGTNYGYTF. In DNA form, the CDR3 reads TGTGCCAGCAGAGGACAGGGTACTAACTATGGCTACACCTTC.

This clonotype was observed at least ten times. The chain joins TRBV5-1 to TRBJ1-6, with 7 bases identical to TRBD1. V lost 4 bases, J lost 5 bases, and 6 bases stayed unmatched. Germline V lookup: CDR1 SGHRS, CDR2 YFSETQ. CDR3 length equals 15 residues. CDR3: CASSRAGTDNSPLHF. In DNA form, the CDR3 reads TGCGCCAGCAGCAGGGCCGGGACAGATAATTCACCCCTCCACTTT.

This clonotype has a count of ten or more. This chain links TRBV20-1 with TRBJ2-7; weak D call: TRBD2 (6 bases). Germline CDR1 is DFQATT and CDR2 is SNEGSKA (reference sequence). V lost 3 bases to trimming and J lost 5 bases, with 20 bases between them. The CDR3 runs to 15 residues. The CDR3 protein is CSASPSRDWGHEQYF. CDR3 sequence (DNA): TGCAGTGCTAGCCCCAGCAGGGACTGGGGCCACGAGCAGTACTTC.

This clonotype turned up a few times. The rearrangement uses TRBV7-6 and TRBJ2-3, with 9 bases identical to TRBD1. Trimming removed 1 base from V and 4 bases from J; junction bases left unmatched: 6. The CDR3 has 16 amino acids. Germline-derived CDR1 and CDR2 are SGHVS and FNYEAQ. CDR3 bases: TGTGCCAGCAGCTTAGGCGGGACAGGGTACGCAGATACGCAGTATTTT. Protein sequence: CASSLGGTGYADTQYF.

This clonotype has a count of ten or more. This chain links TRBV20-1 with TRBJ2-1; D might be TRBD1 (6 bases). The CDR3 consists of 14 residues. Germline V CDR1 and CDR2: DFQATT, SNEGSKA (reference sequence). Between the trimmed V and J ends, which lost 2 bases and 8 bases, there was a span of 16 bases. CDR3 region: CSARLLQGFDEQFF. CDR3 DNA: TGCAGTGCTAGACTTCTCCAGGGGTTCGATGAGCAGTTCTTC.

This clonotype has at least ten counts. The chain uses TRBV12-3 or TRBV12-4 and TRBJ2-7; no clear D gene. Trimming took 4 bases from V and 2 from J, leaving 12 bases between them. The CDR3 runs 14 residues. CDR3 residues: CASSSGLSAYEQYF. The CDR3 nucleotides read TGTGCCAGCAGTTCTGGGCTTTCCGCCTACGAGCAGTACTTC.